Here is one TCR beta chain with its context. The record originates from a study of blood T cell repertoires in COVID-19. Study-level information: In each case, the material was cDNA or gDNA derived from T cells, B-cell-depleted T cells, or PBMCs.

V lost 3 bases and J lost 8, with 19 bases in between. The CDR3 covers 15 residues. In germline, CDR1 is MGHDK, CDR2 SYGVNS. Original processing notes: Cell counts per sample came from amplifying reference gene primers. This table comes from immunoSEQ multiplex PCR, and its TCRdb copy is limited to in-frame clones, with some not included. D and trimming were read from the DNA, whereas the V and J calls and clone size are those reported in that table. The sample comprises approximately 230,000 clones, roughly 90% of which are singletons, and around 2% rests with the top ten. The sequenced sample consisted of peripheral blood. The rearrangement joins TRBV25-1 to TRBJ1-2; possibly TRBD1 for D (6 bases). This receptor was identified in a man aged 25 to 40 who had recovered from COVID-19. CDR3 amino acids: CASSDPGRGSEGYTF. The CDR3 nucleotides read TGTGCCAGCAGTGATCCCGGCAGGGGTTCCGAAGGCTACACCTTC.